The TCR beta chain described here comes from a study of blood T cell repertoires in COVID-19. The overall study: There were acute and convalescent COVID-19 samples, and they came from the United States, Italy and Spain. T cells, B-cell-depleted T cells, or PBMCs supplied cDNA or gDNA.

In the source study's methods: The authors estimated nucleated cell counts from reference gene primer amplification. Libraries were prepared by immunoSEQ multiplex PCR; TCRdb keeps only in-frame clonotypes and omits some of them. V, J and clone size are taken as reported in that table, and D and trimming were inferred from the DNA itself. Seen here are 290,000 or so clones, roughly 90% observed once, and the top ten hold roughly 2.3%. The CDR3 spans 13 residues. Germline V gene lookup returns CDR1 ENHRY and CDR2 SYGVKD. Trimming took 6 bases from V and 4 from J; bases not matched to a gene: 5. V is TRBV10-3 and J is TRBJ2-5, with TRBD1 matching 7 bases. Material for sequencing was peripheral blood. The receptor was isolated from a man aged 18 to 29 with active or convalescent COVID-19. The CDR3 sequence is CAISDSGGETQYF. The CDR3, as DNA: TGTGCCATCAGCGACTCAGGGGGAGAGACCCAGTACTTC.